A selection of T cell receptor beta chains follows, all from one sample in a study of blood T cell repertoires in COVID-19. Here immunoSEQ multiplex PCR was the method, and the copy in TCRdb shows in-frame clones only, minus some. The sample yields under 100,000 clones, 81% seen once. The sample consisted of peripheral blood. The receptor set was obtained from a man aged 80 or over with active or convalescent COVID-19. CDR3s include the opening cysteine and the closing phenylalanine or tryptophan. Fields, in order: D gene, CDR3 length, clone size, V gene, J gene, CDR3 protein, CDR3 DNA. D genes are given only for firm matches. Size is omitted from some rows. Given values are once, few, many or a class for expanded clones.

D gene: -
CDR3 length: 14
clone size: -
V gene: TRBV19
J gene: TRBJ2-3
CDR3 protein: CASMITARGDTQYF
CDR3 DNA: TGTGCCAGTATGATAACAGCCCGAGGGGATACGCAGTATTTT

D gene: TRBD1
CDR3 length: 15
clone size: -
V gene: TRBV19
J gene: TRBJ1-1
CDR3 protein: CASSARTGGYTEAFF
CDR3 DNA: TGTGCCAGTAGTGCCCGGACAGGGGGCTACACTGAAGCTTTCTTT

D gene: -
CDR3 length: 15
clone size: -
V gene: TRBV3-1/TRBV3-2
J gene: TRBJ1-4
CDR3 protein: CASSPSGVRRGKLFF
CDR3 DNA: TGTGCCAGCAGCCCGTCTGGGGTTCGAAGGGGAAAACTGTTTTTT

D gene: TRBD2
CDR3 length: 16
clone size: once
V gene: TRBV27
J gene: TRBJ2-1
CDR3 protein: CASSVLAGGTYNEQFF
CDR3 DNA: TGTGCCAGCAGTGTGTTAGCGGGGGGCACCTACAATGAGCAGTTCTTC

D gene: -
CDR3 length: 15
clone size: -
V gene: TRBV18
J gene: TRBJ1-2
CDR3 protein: CASSPNTLVSTGYTF
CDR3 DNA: TGTGCCAGCTCACCGAACACGTTGGTCTCAACTGGCTACACCTTC

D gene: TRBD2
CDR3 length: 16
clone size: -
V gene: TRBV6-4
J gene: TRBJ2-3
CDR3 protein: CASSPTGTSPTDTQYF
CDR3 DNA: TGTGCCAGCAGTCCCACCGGGACTAGTCCCACAGATACGCAGTATTTT

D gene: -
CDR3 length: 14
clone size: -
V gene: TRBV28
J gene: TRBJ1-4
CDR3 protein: CASSLSGTAEKLFF
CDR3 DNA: TGTGCCAGCAGTTTAAGCGGGACGGCGGAAAAACTGTTTTTT

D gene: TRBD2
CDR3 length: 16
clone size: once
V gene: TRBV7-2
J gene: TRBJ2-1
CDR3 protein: CASSLRASGGENEQFF
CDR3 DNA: TGTGCCAGCAGCCTCAGAGCTAGCGGGGGGGAAAATGAGCAGTTCTTC

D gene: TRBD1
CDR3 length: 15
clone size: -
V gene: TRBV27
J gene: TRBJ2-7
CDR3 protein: CASSSTGEFPYEQYF
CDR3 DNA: TGTGCCAGCAGTTCAACAGGGGAGTTCCCCTACGAGCAGTACTTC

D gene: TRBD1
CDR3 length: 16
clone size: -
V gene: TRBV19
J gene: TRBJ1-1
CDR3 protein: CASSRGKQGARAEAFF
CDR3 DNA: TGTGCCAGTAGTAGGGGCAAACAGGGGGCGCGAGCTGAAGCTTTCTTT

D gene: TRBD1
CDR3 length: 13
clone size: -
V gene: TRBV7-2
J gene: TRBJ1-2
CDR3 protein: CASSWTGNYGYTF
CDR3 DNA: TGTGCCAGCAGCTGGACAGGGAACTATGGCTACACCTTC

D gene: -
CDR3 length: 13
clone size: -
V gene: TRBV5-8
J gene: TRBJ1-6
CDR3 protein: CASSLTAGSPLHF
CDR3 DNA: TGTGCCAGCAGCTTGACTGCCGGTTCACCCCTCCACTTT

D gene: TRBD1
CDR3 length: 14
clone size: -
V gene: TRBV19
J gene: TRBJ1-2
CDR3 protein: CATKTGAANYGYTF
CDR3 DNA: TGTGCCACAAAGACAGGGGCAGCTAACTATGGCTACACCTTC

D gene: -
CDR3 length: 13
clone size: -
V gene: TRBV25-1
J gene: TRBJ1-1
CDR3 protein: CASSVWGPTEAFF
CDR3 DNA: TGTGCCAGCAGTGTCTGGGGGCCCACTGAAGCTTTCTTT

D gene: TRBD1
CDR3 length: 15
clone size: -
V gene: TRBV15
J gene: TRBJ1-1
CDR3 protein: CATSIPLGGLTEAFF
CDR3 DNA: TGTGCCACCAGCATTCCCTTAGGGGGCCTCACTGAAGCTTTCTTT

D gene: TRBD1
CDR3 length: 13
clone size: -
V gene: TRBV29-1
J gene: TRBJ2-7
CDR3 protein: CSVGSQGALEQYF
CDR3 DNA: TGCAGCGTTGGTTCACAGGGGGCTCTCGAGCAGTACTTC

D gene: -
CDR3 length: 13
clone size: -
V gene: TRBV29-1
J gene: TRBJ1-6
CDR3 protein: CSVGGVGDSPLHF
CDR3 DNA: TGCAGCGTCGGGGGTGTGGGGGACTCACCCCTCCACTTT

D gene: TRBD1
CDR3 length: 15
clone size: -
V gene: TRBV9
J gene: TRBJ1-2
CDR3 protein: CASSPRQGTPYGYTF
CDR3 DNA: TGTGCCAGCAGCCCGCGACAGGGAACCCCCTATGGCTACACCTTC

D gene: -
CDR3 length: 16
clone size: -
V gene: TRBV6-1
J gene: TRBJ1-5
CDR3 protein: CASSEAVLRGNQPQHF
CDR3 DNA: TGTGCCAGCAGTGAAGCGGTCCTCAGGGGAAATCAGCCCCAGCATTTT